Below, 23 T cell receptor beta chains from the same sample are listed, as sequenced in a study of T cells in Graves' hyperthyroidism and ophthalmopathy. Researchers amplified the TCR beta CDR3 regions from RNA transcripts. Carried out on the TCR CDR3, a first-round RT-PCR used the HTBI primer set. TCRdb processed the multiplex PCR reads anew with MiXCR; each CDR3 protein has one entry. The sample carries 250,000 to 400,000 distinct CDR3 sequences, roughly 13% recorded once. Sequencing input: blood. All receptors derive from a woman between 40 and 50 years old with Graves' ophthalmopathy.

This clonotype came up a few times. The chain has TRBV7-8 and TRBJ2-7; D perhaps matches TRBD1 (6 bases). This CDR3 region has 15 residues. Trimming left V 3 bases short and J 3 bases short, with 15 bases between. Germline CDR1 SGHVS, CDR2 FQNEAQ. The CDR3 coding sequence is TGTGCCAGCAGCTTCCGGGACCCACAGGGCTACGAGCAGTACTTC. It is translated as CASSFRDPQGYEQYF.

In this sample, this clonotype turned up many times. This sequence joins TRBV19 and TRBJ2-2, with 12 bases identical to TRBD2. The CDR3 is 17 residues long. The V and J ends lost 4 bases and 6 bases, in that order; junction bases with no gene match: 9. CDR1 is LNHDA, CDR2 SQIVND, per germline (reference sequence). The DNA for the CDR3 is TGTGCCAGTAGTAACCCGGGACTAGCGGGTCTGGCCGGGGAGCTGTTTTTT. This codes for CASSNPGLAGLAGELFF. The whole variable domain, remainder taken from reference TRBV19 and TRBJ2-2, is DGGITQSPKYLFRKEGQNVTLSCEQNLNHDAMYWYRQDPGQGLRLIYYSQIVNDFQKGDIAEGYSVSREKKESFPLTVTSAQKNPTAFYLCASSNPGLAGLAGELFFGEGSRLTVL.

This clonotype was seen a handful of times. The rearrangement uses TRBV14 and TRBJ2-5, with 11 bases matching TRBD2. Germline loops: CDR1 SGHDN, CDR2 FVKESK. Losses at the gene ends were 3 bases for V and 5 bases for J; bases not matched to a gene: 5. CDR3 length: 15 amino acids. CDR3 DNA: TGTGCCAGCAGCCATTTACTAGCGGGAGCCGAGACCCAGTACTTC. Translated: CASSHLLAGAETQYF.

This clonotype turned up a few times. The chain uses TRBV7-9 and TRBJ2-2; 11 nucleotides agree with TRBD2. CDR3 length: 13 residues. After removal of 7 bases from V and 6 bases from J, the junction contained 1 base not matched to a gene. Per germline, CDR1 SEHNR and CDR2 FQNEAQ (reference sequence). In DNA form, the CDR3 reads TGTGCCAGCACTAGCGGGAGGTCCGGGGAGCTGTTTTTT. Translation gives CASTSGRSGELFF.

This clonotype was seen repeatedly, ten times or more. V and J are TRBV11-3 and TRBJ2-2; D is ambiguous. Germline V gene data show CDR1 as SGHNT and CDR2 as YENEEA. The CDR3 runs to 14 residues. V was clipped by 3 bases and J by 3 bases, with 8 bases between them. This CDR3 is CASSFGLDTGELFF. The CDR3 coding sequence is TGTGCCAGCAGCTTCGGGTTAGACACCGGGGAGCTGTTTTTT.

This rearrangement joins TRBV2 to TRBJ1-4; D may be TRBD1 (6 bases). Germline CDR1 reads SNHLY; CDR2 reads FYNNEI. This CDR3 is built from 13 residues. V lost 5 bases and J 7 bases, leaving 11 bases between the germline ends. The CDR3: CASSSLGAEKLFF. In DNA form, the CDR3 reads TGTGCCAGCAGTTCCTTGGGGGCTGAAAAACTGTTTTTT.

V usage is TRBV20-1 and J usage is TRBJ2-5; 10 bases agree with TRBD2. Germline V gives CDR1 DFQATT, CDR2 SNEGSKA (reference sequence). The J segment lost 4 bases and the V segment lost 0 bases, leaving 5 bases of the junction unmatched. CDR3 size: 15 residues. CDR3 loop: CSARDPSGGPETQYF. DNA of the CDR3: TGCAGTGCTAGAGATCCTAGCGGGGGCCCAGAGACCCAGTACTTC.

The chain employs TRBV20-1 and TRBJ2-5; 7 bases map to TRBD2. Trimming at V came to 6 bases and at J to 2 bases, leaving 9 bases not matched to a gene. There are 14 residues in the CDR3. Germline V CDR1 and CDR2: DFQATT, SNEGSKA (reference sequence). CDR3 nucleotides: TGCAGTGCAACAATGGGGGGGAGGCAAGAGACCCAGTACTTC. The encoded protein is CSATMGGRQETQYF.

As concerns this clonotype: A much larger clonotype is one base distant, so this may be a read error. V gene TRBV27 combines with J gene TRBJ1-2; D possibly corresponds to TRBD1 (6 bases). Per the germline V gene, CDR1 is MNHEY and CDR2 is SMNVEV (reference sequence). This CDR3 contains 13 residues. The CDR3 bases are TGTGCCAGCAGTCCTTGGACAGATATGGGCTACATCTTC. Translation: CASSPWTDMGYIF.

This sequence joins TRBV2 and TRBJ2-7; TRBD2 agrees at 9 bases. Trimming took 3 bases from V and 0 from J; bases not matched to a gene: 6. Germline CDR1 reads SNHLY; CDR2 reads FYNNEI. The CDR3 runs to 16 residues. CDR3 amino acids: CASSERGGYTSYEQYF. CDR3 in DNA: TGTGCCAGCAGTGAGCGGGGGGGGTACACCTCCTACGAGCAGTACTTC. Full variable domain (outside the CDR3, taken from reference TRBV2 and TRBJ2-7): EPEVTQTPSHQVTQMGQEVILRCVPISNHLYFYWYRQILGQKVEFLVSFYNNEISEKSEIFDDQFSVERPDGSNFTLKIRSTKLEDSAMYFCASSERGGYTSYEQYFGPGTRLTVT.

The chain couples TRBV2 to TRBJ2-5; tentatively, D is TRBD2 (6 bases). CDR3 length: 13 amino acids. The germline V gene encodes CDR1 SNHLY and CDR2 FYNNEI. V gave up 0 bases and J gave up 7 bases, with 9 bases separating them. DNA of the CDR3: TGTGCCAGCAGTGAAGCATTGGGAGGGACCCAGTACTTC. The encoded protein is CASSEALGGTQYF.

The sample holds many counts of this clonotype. The chain couples TRBV12-3 or TRBV12-4 to TRBJ2-1; unclear D gene. CDR3 size: 15 residues. Trimming removed 1 base from V and 3 bases from J, with 10 bases in between. The CDR3 nucleotides are TGTGCCAGCAGTTTAGTAGGGCAGGACTACAATGAGCAGTTCTTC. As protein: CASSLVGQDYNEQFF.

Ten or more counts support this clonotype. The chain is built from TRBV28 and TRBJ2-5; D is possibly TRBD1 or TRBD2 (5 bases each). Germline CDR1 reads MDHEN; CDR2 reads SYDVKM. The CDR3 runs to 15 residues. The V gene lost 3 bases and the J gene lost 5 bases, with 16 bases spanning the gap. The CDR3 is CASSFLLRGTETQYF. The CDR3 DNA reads as TGTGCCAGCAGTTTCCTGTTAAGAGGGACCGAGACCCAGTACTTC.

This clonotype has a count of ten or more. This chain connects TRBV7-2 to TRBJ2-3; TRBD2 matches 11 bases. CDR3 length: 20 residues. The V gene's germline CDR1 is SGHTA and CDR2 FQGNSA. V was clipped by 2 bases and J by 0 bases; unmatched bases: 13. The CDR3 DNA follows: TGTGCCAGCAGCTTAACCCGGGCTAGCGGGAGGTATCCTAGCACAGATACGCAGTATTTT. Its protein is CASSLTRASGRYPSTDTQYF. Together with reference TRBV7-2 and TRBJ2-3, the CDR3 gives the full variable domain: GAGVSQSPSNKVTEKGKDVELRCDPISGHTALYWYRQSLGQGLEFLIYFQGNSAPDKSGLPSDRFSAERTGGSVSTLTIQRTQQEDSAVYLCASSLTRASGRYPSTDTQYFGPGTRLTVL.

In this sample, this clonotype turned up many times. The gene calls are TRBV9 and TRBJ2-1, with D possibly TRBD2 on 6 matching bases. Looked up from germline, CDR1 is SGDLS and CDR2 is YYNGEE. This CDR3 has 16 amino acids. With 3 bases removed from V and 3 bases from J, the gap between germline ends came to 16 bases. CDR3 coding DNA: TGTGCCAGCAGCGCAGGCCTGGGAGGTCTCTACAATGAGCAGTTCTTC. This encodes CASSAGLGGLYNEQFF.

There are many counts of this clonotype. This chain connects TRBV28 to TRBJ2-7; TRBD1 agrees at 10 bases. The CDR3 spans 14 residues. CDR1 is MDHEN and CDR2 is SYDVKM in the germline V gene. V lost 6 bases and J lost 6; bases outside the gene matches: 8. The CDR3 DNA is TGTGCCAGCAGAGACAGGGGGCGTTTGGGCGAGCAGTACTTC. This translates into CASRDRGRLGEQYF.

This clonotype was recorded at least ten times. The chain employs TRBV9 and TRBJ2-7; D perhaps matches TRBD1 (6 bases). The germline CDR1 and CDR2 sequences are SGDLS and YYNGEE. V was cut by 3 bases and J by 0 bases, with 16 bases left in between. The CDR3 loop spans 16 amino acids. The CDR3: CASSAYDRMSSYEQYF. Here the CDR3 DNA reads TGTGCCAGCAGCGCGTACGACAGGATGAGCTCCTACGAGCAGTACTTC.

This clonotype was seen only a few times. No conserved phenylalanine or tryptophan ends this CDR3, so it is likely a read error. The V call is TRBV7-9, the J call TRBJ2-3; 9 bases agree with TRBD1. CDR3 length: 18 residues. CDR1 and CDR2 (germline): SEHNR, FQNEAQ (reference sequence). Unmatched junction bases numbered 14, after V lost 7 bases and J lost 0 bases. CDR3 nucleotides: TGTGCCAGCACCGACTCCGGGACAGGGTTTTTTAGCACAGATACGCAGTATCTT. This codes for CASTDSGTGFFSTDTQYL.

The table lists this clonotype with a few counts. The V gene is TRBV4-1, the J gene TRBJ2-7, with 8 positions matching TRBD1. Per germline, CDR1 MGHRA and CDR2 YSYEKL. J was trimmed by 3 bases and V by 3 bases; bases with no gene match: 4. The CDR3 is made up of 14 amino acids. The CDR3 DNA follows: TGCGCCAGCAGCCACCCGGGACAGGACTACGAGCAGTACTTC. This sequence encodes CASSHPGQDYEQYF.

The rearrangement joins TRBV5-1 to TRBJ2-7, with D unresolved. This CDR3 comprises 16 residues. Looked up from germline, CDR1 is SGHRS and CDR2 is YFSETQ. V lost 1 base and J 2 bases, leaving 16 bases between the germline ends. The CDR3 coding sequence is TGCGCCAGCAGCTTGCGGGCAGGCGAGATTACCTACGAGCAGTACTTC. Translated, it gives CASSLRAGEITYEQYF.

This clonotype was observed many times. The chain couples TRBV28 to TRBJ1-2; TRBD1 matches 8 bases. This CDR3 comprises 14 residues. Germline lookup yields CDR1 MDHEN and CDR2 SYDVKM. The V segment lost 3 bases and the J segment 4 bases; nucleotides outside the gene matches: 4. The DNA of the CDR3 is TGTGCCAGCAGTTTTGACAGGGGCTTCTATGGCTACACCTTC. This translates into CASSFDRGFYGYTF.

This clonotype was observed many times. The chain carries TRBV6-1 and TRBJ1-2; no clear D gene. The V gene lost 7 bases and the J gene lost 6 bases, with 15 bases spanning the gap. CDR3 size: 13 residues. The germline V gene encodes CDR1 MNHNS and CDR2 SASEGT. The CDR3 reads CASTTTGRDGYTF. DNA of the CDR3: TGTGCCAGCACTACCACGGGGAGGGATGGCTACACCTTC.

A note on this clonotype: A much larger clone lies a single base off, so this may be a read error. This chain connects TRBV7-9 to TRBJ2-1; D gene ambiguous. This CDR3 region has 14 residues. Trimming left V 6 bases short and J 4 bases short, with 13 bases between. The germline gives CDR1 SEHNR, CDR2 FQNEAQ (reference sequence). As DNA, the CDR3 is TGTGCCAGCAGTCTCCCTTCAAGATACAATGAGCAGTTCTTC. Translated, it gives CASSLPSRYNEQFF.